Listed below are T cell receptor beta chains from one sample, sequenced in a study of OX40 agonist ivuxolimab in advanced cancers. Data came from immunoSEQ multiplex PCR; TCRdb stores just in-frame clones and leaves some out. Of around 100,000 clones in the sample, approximately 90% were seen once. The sample in question was CD4+ or CD8+ T cells sorted from blood, obtained in a trial of the OX40 agonist ivuxolimab. The receptors come from an adult with an advanced solid tumor such as melanoma, head and neck, liver or kidney cancer. Each CDR3 is given with its conserved first and last residue. The D gene is left open where the match is weak. Size is omitted from some rows. Given values are once, few, many or a class for expanded clones.

>-|TRBV5-1|TRBJ2-3|-
CASSSGRADTQYF
TGCGCCAGCAGCTCAGGGCGTGCGGATACGCAGTATTTT
>-|TRBV2|TRBJ1-1|-
CASSEAGRGNTEAFF
TGTGCCAGCAGTGAGGCAGGCAGGGGGAACACTGAAGCTTTCTTT
>-|TRBV29-1|TRBJ1-1|-
CSVEGGGTTEAFF
TGCAGCGTTGAAGGCGGGGGCACCACTGAAGCTTTCTTT
>-|TRBV28|TRBJ1-4|-
CASRQGRGEKLFF
TGTGCCAGCAGACAGGGCCGTGGTGAAAAACTGTTTTTT
>-|TRBV19|TRBJ1-1|TRBD1
CASSGRGRGTEAFF
TGTGCCAGTAGTGGAAGGGGGCGAGGCACTGAAGCTTTCTTT
>-|TRBV28|TRBJ1-2|TRBD1
CASRTGGVGDGYTF
TGTGCCAGCCGGACAGGGGGCGTCGGTGATGGCTACACCTTC
>-|TRBV6-1|TRBJ2-2|-
CASGWANTGELFF
TGTGCCAGCGGGTGGGCAAACACCGGGGAGCTGTTTTTT
>-|TRBV30|TRBJ2-5|TRBD2
CAWLGGGETQYF
TGTGCCTGGCTGGGGGGGGGAGAGACCCAGTACTTC
>-|TRBV11-3|TRBJ2-3|-
CASSLWRGQSTDTQYF
TGTGCCAGCAGCTTGTGGAGGGGACAGAGCACAGATACGCAGTATTTT
>once|TRBV7-2|TRBJ2-7|TRBD1
CASSMGQLNSYEQYF
TGTGCCAGCAGCATGGGACAGCTAAACTCCTACGAGCAGTACTTC
>once|TRBV19|TRBJ1-1|-
CASSRKEMGLEAFF
TGTGCCAGTAGTCGAAAGGAAATGGGACTTGAAGCTTTCTTT
>-|TRBV27|TRBJ2-5|TRBD2
CASSRTSGIGETQYF
TGTGCCAGCAGTCGGACTAGCGGGATCGGGGAGACCCAGTACTTC
>-|TRBV5-1|TRBJ2-7|-
CASSLNRVYEQYF
TGCGCCAGCAGCTTGAATAGGGTCTACGAGCAGTACTTC
>-|TRBV7-9|TRBJ2-7|-
CASSLRGQVEQYF
TGTGCCAGCAGCTTAAGGGGCCAGGTCGAGCAGTACTTC
>-|TRBV21-1|TRBJ1-5|-
CASSKDTGANQPQHF
TGTGCCAGCAGCAAAGATACAGGGGCCAATCAGCCCCAGCATTTT
>-|TRBV7-9|TRBJ2-3|TRBD1
CASSLGDRRTDTQYF
TGTGCCAGCAGCTTAGGGGACAGGCGCACAGATACGCAGTATTTT
>-|TRBV18|TRBJ1-5|TRBD1
CASSAGQGGQPQHF
TGTGCCAGCTCAGCTGGACAGGGAGGTCAGCCCCAGCATTTT
>-|TRBV9|TRBJ2-5|TRBD1
CASSATPGTGVETQYF
TGTGCCAGCAGCGCGACCCCCGGGACAGGGGTGGAGACCCAGTACTTC
>-|TRBV7-3|TRBJ2-1|TRBD2
CASSLSSTSGRIEQFF
TGTGCCAGCAGCTTATCCTCGACTAGCGGGAGGATTGAGCAGTTCTTC
>-|TRBV2|TRBJ1-4|TRBD1
CASSGDRGEKLFF
TGTGCCAGCAGTGGGGACAGGGGCGAAAAACTGTTTTTT
>-|TRBV7-3|TRBJ2-1|TRBD1
CASSSTGKQFF
TGTGCCAGCAGCTCGACAGGGAAGCAGTTCTTC
>-|TRBV6-6|TRBJ2-7|-
CASSYLRRGYSYEQYF
TGTGCCAGCAGCTACCTCCGGAGAGGCTACTCCTACGAGCAGTACTTC
>-|TRBV28|TRBJ2-7|-
CASSQRDGSVKQYF
TGTGCCAGCAGTCAAAGGGACGGGTCCGTAAAGCAGTACTTC
>-|TRBV5-5|TRBJ1-1|-
CASSLYGGTEAFF
TGTGCCAGCAGCTTGTATGGGGGGACTGAAGCTTTCTTT
>-|TRBV19|TRBJ1-5|TRBD1
CASSMTGGNQPQHF
TGTGCCAGTAGTATGACAGGGGGCAATCAGCCCCAGCATTTT
>-|TRBV7-8|TRBJ2-3|TRBD2
CASSLGSGRTDTQYF
TGTGCCAGCAGCTTAGGTAGCGGGAGAACAGATACGCAGTATTTT
>-|TRBV5-1|TRBJ2-7|-
CASSDRLVYEQYF
TGCGCCAGCAGCGACCGACTTGTTTACGAGCAGTACTTC
>-|TRBV2|TRBJ2-2|-
CASSRAGNGELFF
TGTGCCAGCAGCAGGGCGGGGAACGGGGAGCTGTTTTTT
>-|TRBV27|TRBJ2-3|-
CASSLIRTLADTQYF
TGTGCCAGCAGTTTAATACGGACCCTGGCTGATACGCAGTATTTT
>-|TRBV15|TRBJ2-3|-
CATSRDSVSTDTQYF
TGTGCCACCAGCAGGGACAGCGTCAGCACAGATACGCAGTATTTT
>-|TRBV2|TRBJ1-5|-
CASSDDSNQPQHF
TGTGCCAGCAGTGACGACAGCAATCAGCCCCAGCATTTT
>-|TRBV9|TRBJ1-3|-
CASERGDAGNTIYF
TGTGCCAGCGAAAGGGGGGATGCGGGAAACACCATATATTTT
>once|TRBV14|TRBJ1-4|TRBD1
CASSRDRVGEKLFF
TGTGCCAGCAGCCGGGACAGGGTTGGTGAAAAACTGTTTTTT
>-|TRBV28|TRBJ1-2|-
CASSFPEDSRNYGYTF
TGTGCCAGCAGTTTTCCAGAAGACAGCCGGAACTATGGCTACACCTTC
>once|TRBV27|TRBJ2-3|-
CASSSGTQYF
TGTGCCAGCAGTTCCGGTACGCAGTATTTT
>-|TRBV11-3|TRBJ1-4|-
CASSPGALGEKLFF
TGTGCCAGCAGCCCGGGGGCATTGGGGGAAAAACTGTTTTTT
>-|TRBV9|TRBJ2-2|-
CASSVAGRDTGELFF
TGTGCCAGCAGCGTAGCGGGGCGGGACACCGGGGAGCTGTTTTTT
>-|TRBV4-3|TRBJ2-1|-
CASSQGQSSYNEQFF
TGCGCCAGCAGCCAAGGTCAGAGCTCCTACAATGAGCAGTTCTTC
>-|TRBV18|TRBJ1-3|TRBD1
CASSQGTVGNTIYF
TGTGCCAGCTCACAGGGGACAGTGGGAAACACCATATATTTT
>-|TRBV6-1|TRBJ2-7|TRBD2
CASSEQAGAGEQYF
TGTGCCAGCAGTGAACAAGCGGGAGCGGGCGAGCAGTACTTC
>-|TRBV4-1|TRBJ1-3|TRBD1
CASSQRDSSGNTIYF
TGCGCCAGCAGCCAACGGGACAGCTCTGGAAACACCATATATTTT
>few|TRBV27|TRBJ1-2|-
CASSLSGRRNYGYTF
TGTGCCAGCAGTTTATCGGGCAGGAGGAACTATGGCTACACCTTC
>-|TRBV28|TRBJ2-5|TRBD1
CASSSLRQGWQETQYF
TGTGCCAGCAGTTCCCTCCGACAGGGGTGGCAAGAGACCCAGTACTTC
>once|TRBV28|TRBJ1-5|-
CASTARGGGKNQPQHF
TGTGCCAGCACCGCACGAGGGGGTGGGAAAAATCAGCCCCAGCATTTT
>-|TRBV18|TRBJ2-1|TRBD2
CASSPGAGWSNNEQFF
TGTGCCAGCTCGCCAGGAGCGGGATGGAGTAACAATGAGCAGTTCTTC
>-|TRBV7-2|TRBJ2-7|-
CASSFRRAYEQYF
TGTGCCAGCAGCTTCCGGCGCGCCTACGAGCAGTACTTC
>-|TRBV11-3|TRBJ2-7|-
CASSLDSGGYEQYF
TGTGCCAGCAGCTTAGATTCGGGCGGCTACGAGCAGTACTTC
>-|TRBV30|TRBJ1-2|-
CAWSPQNYGYTF
TGTGCCTGGAGTCCACAGAACTATGGCTACACCTTC
>once|TRBV11-3|TRBJ2-2|TRBD1
CASSLEQGFGELFF
TGTGCCAGCAGCTTAGAACAGGGGTTCGGGGAGCTGTTTTTT
>few|TRBV7-3|TRBJ2-4|-
CASSLTASNIQYF
TGTGCCAGCAGCTTAACGGCGAGTAACATTCAGTACTTC
>-|TRBV19|TRBJ2-5|TRBD2
CASSSHSGGYQETQYF
TGTGCCAGTAGTTCCCATAGCGGGGGGTACCAAGAGACCCAGTACTTC
>-|TRBV15|TRBJ2-1|-
CATSSYHEQFF
TGTGCCACCAGCAGTTACCATGAGCAGTTCTTC
>-|TRBV5-1|TRBJ2-7|-
CASSEGPESYEQYF
TGCGCCAGCAGCGAGGGACCAGAATCCTACGAGCAGTACTTC
>-|TRBV5-1|TRBJ2-3|-
CASSPDRAGTDTQYF
TGCGCCAGCAGCCCGGACAGAGCCGGCACAGATACGCAGTATTTT